The 15 T cell receptor beta chains below were found in one sample sequenced in a study of OX40 agonist ivuxolimab in advanced cancers. Using immunoSEQ multiplex PCR, the repertoire was profiled, and TCRdb retains in-frame clones only, with some absent. The sample records tens of thousands of clones, 82% being singletons. Specimen: CD4+ or CD8+ T cells sorted from blood, collected in a trial of the OX40 agonist ivuxolimab. All receptors come from an adult with an advanced solid tumor such as melanoma, head and neck, liver or kidney cancer.

The chain couples TRBV28 to TRBJ2-3, with a weak D call TRBD1 (6 bases). Trimming took off 2 bases at V and 3 bases at J, with 12 bases between the two ends. This CDR3 contains 15 residues. CDR1 is MDHEN, CDR2 SYDVKM, per germline. The CDR3 loop reads CASSLQGLVTDTQYF. CDR3 sequence (DNA): TGTGCCAGCAGTTTACAGGGGCTAGTAACAGATACGCAGTATTTT.

This clone has a single count. The rearrangement uses TRBV18 and TRBJ1-2; D gene ambiguous. CDR1 KGHSH and CDR2 LQKENI come from the germline V gene. Trimming took 4 bases from V and 8 from J, leaving 14 bases between them. This CDR3 is 13 amino acids long. CDR3 sequence reads: CASSLDGLGGYTF. CDR3 nucleotide sequence: TGTGCCAGCTCACTAGACGGGTTAGGAGGCTACACCTTC.

The chain is built from TRBV19 and TRBJ2-3; TRBD1 is a possible D gene (6 bases). The CDR3 length is 15 residues. CDR1 and CDR2 from the germline V gene are LNHDA and SQIVND (reference sequence). V was trimmed by 6 bases and J by 2 bases, leaving 15 bases between them. The CDR3 region is CASSRKGQSTDTQYF. CDR3 nucleotides: TGTGCCAGTAGCAGGAAAGGACAGTCCACAGATACGCAGTATTTT.

CDR3 in amino acids: CARAGVLNTGELFF. Written as DNA, the CDR3 is TGCGCCAGGGCGGGGGTGCTAAACACCGGGGAGCTGTTTTTT. The chain links TRBV10-1 to TRBJ2-2, with 7 bases matching TRBD2. The CDR3 extends over 14 amino acids. With 9 bases clipped from V and 2 bases from J, the junction kept 6 bases outside the gene matches. Germline lookup yields CDR1 WNHNN and CDR2 SYGVQD (reference sequence).

The CDR3 here is CASRSGTGSGSPLHF. Written as DNA, the CDR3 is TGTGCCAGCAGGTCGGGGACAGGGTCGGGGTCACCCCTCCACTTT. This sequence joins TRBV6-5 and TRBJ1-6; 9 bases are shared with TRBD1. Germline CDR1 reads MNHEY; CDR2 reads SVGAGI. This CDR3 has 15 amino acids. J lost 10 bases, V lost 6 bases, and 10 bases had no gene match.

The sample holds one count of this clone. The chain uses TRBV11-2 and TRBJ1-2; D may be TRBD1 (5 bases). V was cut by 1 base and J by 2 bases, with 11 bases left in between. Germline V CDR1 and CDR2: SGHAT, FQNNGV. The CDR3 has 15 residues. As DNA, the CDR3 is TGTGCCAGCAGCTTAGCAGGGAGGCGAAACTATGGCTACACCTTC. Translating gives CASSLAGRRNYGYTF.

The chain employs TRBV6-6 and TRBJ2-3, with TRBD1 identical over 10 bases. Germline V gene lookup returns CDR1 MNHNY and CDR2 SVGAGI (reference sequence). Trimming removed 4 bases from V and 5 bases from J; junction bases left unmatched: 3. The CDR3 contains 14 residues. The CDR3 region is CASSSGTGEDTQYF. The DNA of the CDR3 is TGTGCCAGCAGTTCCGGGACAGGGGAAGATACGCAGTATTTT.

This clone appeared a few times. This chain joins TRBV2 and TRBJ1-1, with D uncertain. There are 12 residues in the CDR3. CDR1 and CDR2 (germline): SNHLY, FYNNEI. Deletions cut 1 base from V and 7 bases from J, with 7 bases between. This CDR3 is CASSEEGFEAFF. The DNA of the CDR3 is TGTGCCAGCAGTGAAGAGGGATTTGAAGCTTTCTTT.

This chain links TRBV18 with TRBJ1-1, with TRBD1 as a possible D gene (5 bases). Germline values: CDR1 KGHSH, CDR2 LQKENI. V was trimmed by 6 bases and J by 1 base, leaving 12 bases between them. The CDR3 is 14 amino acids. The CDR3 sequence is CASSPMGGNTEAFF. The CDR3 nucleotides are TGTGCCAGCTCCCCCATGGGGGGGAACACTGAAGCTTTCTTT.

The chain employs TRBV7-8 and TRBJ2-3, with TRBD2 matching over 14 bases. With 6 bases clipped from V and 0 bases from J, the junction kept 5 bases outside the gene matches. The germline CDR1 and CDR2 sequences are SGHVS and FQNEAQ. This CDR3 is built from 17 residues. Written as DNA, the CDR3 is TGTGCCAGCAGAAGACTAGCGGGAGGGTACAGCACAGATACGCAGTATTTT. It codes for CASRRLAGGYSTDTQYF.

This rearrangement joins TRBV5-1 to TRBJ1-1; D unresolved. The germline V gene encodes CDR1 SGHRS and CDR2 YFSETQ. Trimming removed 3 bases at V and 3 bases at J, with 9 bases between. The CDR3 is made up of 13 amino acids. The CDR3 nucleotides are TGCGCCAGCAGCTATGGACCAGACACTGAAGCTTTCTTT. It codes for CASSYGPDTEAFF.

The chain employs TRBV10-3 and TRBJ2-2; tentative D call: TRBD1 (6 bases). Trimming removed 4 bases from V and 1 base from J, with 13 bases in between. The CDR3 has 16 residues. CDR1 and CDR2 from the germline V gene are ENHRY and SYGVKD. The CDR3 is CAISAPGQRNTGELFF. CDR3 nucleotides: TGTGCCATCAGTGCTCCGGGACAAAGGAACACCGGGGAGCTGTTTTTT.

The V gene is TRBV4-2, the J gene TRBJ1-4; the D gene is possibly TRBD1 (6 bases). Per the germline V gene, CDR1 is LGHNA and CDR2 is YNFKEQ. The ends were cut back, 2 bases at V and 0 bases at J, with 10 bases in the middle. This CDR3 contains 16 residues. Here the CDR3 reads CASSQRGDSTNEKLFF. As DNA, the CDR3 is TGTGCCAGCAGCCAAAGGGGGGACTCAACTAATGAAAAACTGTTTTTT.

In this sample, this clone turned up a few times. This chain links TRBV7-3 with TRBJ2-1; TRBD2 matches 8 bases. Germline V gene data show CDR1 as SGHTA and CDR2 as FQGTGA. The ends lost 1 base at V and 10 bases at J; junction bases unmatched: 9. The CDR3 is 15 amino acids. DNA for the CDR3: TGTGCCAGCAGCTTAATCCTAGGCGGGACTAGGGAGCAGTTCTTC. It codes for CASSLILGGTREQFF.

The chain is built from TRBV5-1 and TRBJ1-2, with a possible D match to TRBD1 (6 bases). The CDR3 runs 14 residues. With 1 base removed from V and 2 bases from J, the gap between germline ends came to 9 bases. CDR1 is SGHRS, CDR2 YFSETQ, per germline. The CDR3 DNA reads TGCGCCAGCAGCTTGCGGGGGCGCAACTATGGCTACACCTTC. This codes for CASSLRGRNYGYTF.